This T cell receptor beta chain was recorded in a study of blood T cell repertoires in COVID-19. Study as a whole: Sources were T cells, B-cell-depleted T cells, or PBMCs; the material itself was cDNA or gDNA.

The CDR3 is 15 residues long. Trimming removed 5 bases at V and 4 bases at J, with 18 bases between. Per germline, CDR1 SGHTA and CDR2 FQGTGA. Libraries were prepared by immunoSEQ multiplex PCR; TCRdb keeps only in-frame clonotypes and omits some of them. The sample contains 200,000 or so clones, around 79% of which appear only once. The sample consisted of peripheral blood. The receptor comes from a man between 60 and 75 years old with active or convalescent COVID-19. This chain uses TRBV7-3 with TRBJ2-7; a possible D gene is TRBD2 (6 bases). DNA of the CDR3: TGTGCCAGCAGCCCCGAAGGAGGGGATCTTTACGAGCAGTACTTC. This encodes CASSPEGGDLYEQYF. The whole variable domain, filled in from reference TRBV7-3 and TRBJ2-7, reads GAGVSQTPSNKVTEKGKYVELRCDPISGHTALYWYRQSLGQGPEFLIYFQGTGAADDSGLPNDRFFAVRPEGSVSTLKIQRTERGDSAVYLCASSPEGGDLYEQYFGPGTRLTVT.